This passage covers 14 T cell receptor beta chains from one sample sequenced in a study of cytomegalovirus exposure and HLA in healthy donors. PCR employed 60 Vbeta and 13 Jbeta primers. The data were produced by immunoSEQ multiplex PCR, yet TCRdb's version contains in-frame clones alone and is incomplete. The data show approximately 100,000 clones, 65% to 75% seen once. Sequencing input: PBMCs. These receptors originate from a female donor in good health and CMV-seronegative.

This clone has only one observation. This CDR3 reads CASSLERPGETQYF. The CDR3 region has the DNA TGCGCCAGCAGCTTGGAGCGACCGGGGGAGACCCAGTACTTC. The chain combines TRBV5-1 with TRBJ2-5, with a weak D call TRBD2 (5 bases). CDR1 and CDR2 from the germline V gene are SGHRS and YFSETQ. This CDR3 comprises 14 residues. V dropped 0 bases and J dropped 5 bases, with 11 bases sitting between them.

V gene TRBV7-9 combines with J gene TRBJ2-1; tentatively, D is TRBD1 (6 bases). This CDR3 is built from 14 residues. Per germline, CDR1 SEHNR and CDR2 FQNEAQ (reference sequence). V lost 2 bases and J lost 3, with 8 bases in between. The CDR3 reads CASSLQDSYNEQFF. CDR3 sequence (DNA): TGTGCCAGCAGCTTACAGGACAGCTACAATGAGCAGTTCTTC. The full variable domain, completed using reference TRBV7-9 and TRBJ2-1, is DTGVSQNPRHKITKRGQNVTFRCDPISEHNRLYWYRQTLGQGPEFLTYFQNEAQLEKSRLLSDRFSAERPKGSFSTLEIQRTEQGDSAMYLCASSLQDSYNEQFFGPGTRLTVL.

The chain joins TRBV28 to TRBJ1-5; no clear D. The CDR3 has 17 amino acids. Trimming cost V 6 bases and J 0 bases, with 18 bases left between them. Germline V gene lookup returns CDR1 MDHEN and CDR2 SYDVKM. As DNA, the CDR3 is TGTGCCAGCAGCCTCCCTCACCTACAGAGTAGCAATCAGCCCCAGCATTTT. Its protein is CASSLPHLQSSNQPQHF.

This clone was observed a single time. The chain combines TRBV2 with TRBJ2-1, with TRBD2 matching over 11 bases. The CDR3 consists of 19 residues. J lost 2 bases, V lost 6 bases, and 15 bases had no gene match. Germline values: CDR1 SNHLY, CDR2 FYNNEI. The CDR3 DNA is TGTGCCAGCAGCGAAAGCCTAGCGGGAGGCTGGGGCACCTACAATGAGCAGTTCTTC. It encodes CASSESLAGGWGTYNEQFF.

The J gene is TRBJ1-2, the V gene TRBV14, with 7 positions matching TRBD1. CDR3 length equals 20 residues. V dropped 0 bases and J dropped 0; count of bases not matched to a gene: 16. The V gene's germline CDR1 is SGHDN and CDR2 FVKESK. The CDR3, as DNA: TGTGCCAGCAGCCAAGATGATGAATCGGGACAGAAAAAGTCTAACTATGGCTACACCTTC. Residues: CASSQDDESGQKKSNYGYTF.

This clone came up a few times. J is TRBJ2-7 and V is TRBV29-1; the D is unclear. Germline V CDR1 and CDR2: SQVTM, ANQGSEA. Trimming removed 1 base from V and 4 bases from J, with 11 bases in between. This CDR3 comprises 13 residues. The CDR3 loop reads CSVEADTNYEQYF. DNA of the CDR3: TGCAGCGTTGAAGCCGACACCAATTACGAGCAGTACTTC.

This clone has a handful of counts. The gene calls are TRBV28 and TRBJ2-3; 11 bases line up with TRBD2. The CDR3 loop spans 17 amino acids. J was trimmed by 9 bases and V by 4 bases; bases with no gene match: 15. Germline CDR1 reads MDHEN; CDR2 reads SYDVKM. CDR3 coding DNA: TGTGCCAGCAGTTCCAATAGCGGGAGGGCCCCAAATTGGACGCAGTATTTT. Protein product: CASSSNSGRAPNWTQYF. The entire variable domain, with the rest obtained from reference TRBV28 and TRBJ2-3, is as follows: DVKVTQSSRYLVKRTGEKVFLECVQDMDHENMFWYRQDPGLGLRLIYFSYDVKMKEKGDIPEGYSVSREKKERFSLILESASTNQTSMYLCASSSNSGRAPNWTQYFGPGTRLTVL.

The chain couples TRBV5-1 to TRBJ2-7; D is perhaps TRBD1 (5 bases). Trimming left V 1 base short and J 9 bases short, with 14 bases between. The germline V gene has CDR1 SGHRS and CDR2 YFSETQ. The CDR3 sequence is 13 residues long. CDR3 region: CASSLTPGKGQYF. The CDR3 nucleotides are TGCGCCAGCAGCTTGACGCCAGGGAAAGGGCAGTACTTC.

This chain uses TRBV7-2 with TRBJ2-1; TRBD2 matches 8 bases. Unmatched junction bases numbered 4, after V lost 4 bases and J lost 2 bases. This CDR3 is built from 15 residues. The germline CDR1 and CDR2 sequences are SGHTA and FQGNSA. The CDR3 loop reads CASSWGSGTYNEQFF. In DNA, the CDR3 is TGTGCCAGCAGCTGGGGTAGCGGGACCTACAATGAGCAGTTCTTC.

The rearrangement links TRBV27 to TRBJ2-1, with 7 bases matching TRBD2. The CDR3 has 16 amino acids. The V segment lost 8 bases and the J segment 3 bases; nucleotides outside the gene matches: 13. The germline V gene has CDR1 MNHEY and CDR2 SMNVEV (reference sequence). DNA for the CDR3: TGTGCCAGCCGCCCCGGGGTGGGCGGGGGCTACAATGAGCAGTTCTTC. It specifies CASRPGVGGGYNEQFF.

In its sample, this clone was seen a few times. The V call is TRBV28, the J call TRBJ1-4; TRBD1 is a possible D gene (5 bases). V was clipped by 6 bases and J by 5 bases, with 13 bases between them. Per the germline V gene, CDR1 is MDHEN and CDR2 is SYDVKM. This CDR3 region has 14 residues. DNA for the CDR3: TGTGCCAGCAGCCCTCGACAGTCAAATGAAAAACTGTTTTTT. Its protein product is CASSPRQSNEKLFF.

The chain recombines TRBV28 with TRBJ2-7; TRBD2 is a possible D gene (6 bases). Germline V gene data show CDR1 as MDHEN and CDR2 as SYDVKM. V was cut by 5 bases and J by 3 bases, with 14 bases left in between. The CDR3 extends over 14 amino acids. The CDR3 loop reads CASSIRERVYEQYF. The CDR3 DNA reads TGTGCCAGCAGTATCCGGGAGCGGGTCTACGAGCAGTACTTC.

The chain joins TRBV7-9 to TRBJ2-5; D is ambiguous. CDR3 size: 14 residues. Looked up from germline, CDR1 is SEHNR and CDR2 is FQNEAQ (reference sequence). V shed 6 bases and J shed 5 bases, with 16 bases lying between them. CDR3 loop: CASRDYLPAETQYF. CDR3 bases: TGTGCCAGCAGAGATTATTTGCCCGCGGAGACCCAGTACTTC.

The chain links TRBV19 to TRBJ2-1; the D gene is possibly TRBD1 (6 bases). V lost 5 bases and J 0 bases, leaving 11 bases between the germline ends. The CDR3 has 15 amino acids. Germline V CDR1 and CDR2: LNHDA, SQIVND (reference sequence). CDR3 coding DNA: TGTGCCAGTAGTGCAGACAGGAGCTCCTACAATGAGCAGTTCTTC. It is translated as CASSADRSSYNEQFF.